A selection of T cell receptor beta chains follows, all from one sample in a study of cytomegalovirus exposure and HLA in healthy donors. Profiling relied on immunoSEQ multiplex PCR, and the TCRdb table lists in-frame clones only, not all of them. The sample shows 150,000 to 180,000 clones, approximately 80% of them seen only once. The specimen sequenced was PBMCs. The source of these receptors is a middle-aged woman in good health and CMV-seropositive. Both conserved end residues are part of each CDR3. Fields, in order: V gene, J gene, D gene, clone size, CDR3 length, CDR3 protein, CDR3 DNA. D genes are given only for firm matches. Expanded clones are given a class, and other clones once, few, many or no size at all.

>TRBV9|TRBJ2-1|TRBD2|.|15
CASSAGLGIYNEQFF
TGTGCCAGCAGCGCAGGACTAGGTATCTACAATGAGCAGTTCTTC
>TRBV28|TRBJ2-7|TRBD2|.|16
CASSTSGLAGVNEQYF
TGTGCCAGCAGTACATCGGGACTAGCGGGAGTCAACGAGCAGTACTTC
>TRBV11-3|TRBJ2-5|TRBD2|.|14
CASRLAGGGETQYF
TGTGCCAGCAGGCTAGCGGGAGGAGGGGAGACCCAGTACTTC
>TRBV5-1|TRBJ2-6|TRBD1|once|19
CASSRGIQNRGTGANVLTF
TGCGCCAGCAGCAGGGGGATCCAAAACAGGGGGACTGGGGCCAACGTCCTGACTTTC
>TRBV5-8|TRBJ1-3|.|once|15
CASSFRGRSGNTIYF
TGTGCCAGCAGCTTTAGGGGCCGCTCTGGAAACACCATATATTTT
>TRBV2|TRBJ2-7|.|.|17
CASRMGHKGTLGIEQYF
TGTGCCAGCAGAATGGGGCATAAAGGGACTCTTGGGATCGAGCAGTACTTC
>TRBV9|TRBJ2-3|.|.|14
CASSVVGDGNTQYF
TGTGCCAGCAGCGTCGTGGGAGACGGAAATACGCAGTATTTT
>TRBV18|TRBJ2-7|TRBD1|.|17
CASSPLAGTGVSYEQYF
TGTGCCAGCTCACCATTGGCCGGGACAGGGGTCTCCTACGAGCAGTACTTC
>TRBV2|TRBJ2-3|TRBD2|.|15
CASSDREGRGDTQYF
TGTGCCAGCAGTGACCGGGAGGGCCGCGGAGATACGCAGTATTTT
>TRBV27|TRBJ1-1|.|once|14
CASSLFRGGTEAFF
TGTGCCAGCAGTTTATTCCGGGGGGGCACTGAAGCTTTCTTT
>TRBV7-2|TRBJ1-5|.|few|16
CASSLVSGGLNQPQHF
TGTGCCAGCAGCTTAGTTTCGGGGGGCCTCAATCAGCCCCAGCATTTT
>TRBV9|TRBJ2-1|.|.|14
CASSVELHYNEQFF
TGTGCCAGCAGCGTAGAACTCCACTACAATGAGCAGTTCTTC
>TRBV4-1|TRBJ2-2|TRBD1|once|15
CASGNRGSRTGELFF
TGCGCCAGCGGCAACAGGGGTAGTCGCACCGGGGAGCTGTTTTTT
>TRBV5-1|TRBJ2-7|TRBD1|.|14
CASSLVGQPYEQYF
TGCGCCAGCAGCTTGGTGGGACAGCCCTACGAGCAGTACTTC
>TRBV11-2|TRBJ2-3|TRBD2|few|16
CASSDTSGGRPDTQYF
TGTGCCAGCAGCGATACTTCGGGCGGGAGGCCAGATACGCAGTATTTT
>TRBV27|TRBJ2-7|TRBD2|few|16
CASSLGLAGGQYEQYF
TGTGCCAGCAGTTTGGGACTAGCGGGAGGGCAATACGAGCAGTACTTC
>TRBV6-1|TRBJ2-7|TRBD2|once|17
CASSEAEVAGFSYEQYF
TGTGCCAGCAGTGAAGCCGAGGTAGCGGGTTTCTCCTACGAGCAGTACTTC
>TRBV6-1|TRBJ2-5|.|few|14
CASSDWPNKETQYF
TGTGCCAGCAGTGATTGGCCAAACAAAGAGACCCAGTACTTC
>TRBV5-1|TRBJ1-5|.|.|12
CASSLDGQPQHF
TGCGCCAGCAGCTTGGACGGTCAGCCCCAGCATTTT
>TRBV6-1|TRBJ2-5|.|.|14
CASTPASRKETQYF
TGTGCCAGCACCCCAGCTAGCCGGAAAGAGACCCAGTACTTC
>TRBV5-4|TRBJ2-5|.|.|15
CASSKAGGVGETQYF
TGTGCCAGCAGCAAAGCCGGGGGAGTCGGGGAGACCCAGTACTTC
>TRBV30|TRBJ1-4|.|.|16
CAWSRPGLATNEKLFF
TGTGCCTGGAGTCGGCCAGGCCTTGCAACTAATGAAAAACTGTTTTTT
>TRBV19|TRBJ1-1|.|.|14
CASRPRTVNTEAFF
TGTGCCAGTAGACCCAGGACAGTGAACACTGAAGCTTTCTTT
>TRBV30|TRBJ1-1|.|.|13
CAWRRDMNTEAFF
TGTGCCTGGAGACGGGATATGAACACTGAAGCTTTCTTT
>TRBV5-6|TRBJ2-1|.|.|15
CASSLGWAGYNEQFF
TGTGCCAGCAGCTTGGGGTGGGCGGGATACAATGAGCAGTTCTTC
>TRBV7-8|TRBJ2-1|TRBD2|.|17
CASSSGLAGGSVNEQFF
TGTGCCAGCAGCTCGGGACTAGCGGGAGGTAGTGTAAATGAGCAGTTCTTC
>TRBV18|TRBJ1-2|TRBD1|.|17
CASSPGGSGTGDYGYTF
TGTGCCAGCTCACCTGGGGGCTCCGGGACAGGGGACTATGGCTACACCTTC
>TRBV29-1|TRBJ2-1|TRBD1|.|13
CSATGTRYNEQFF
TGCAGCGCGACAGGGACCCGATACAATGAGCAGTTCTTC
>TRBV28|TRBJ1-2|.|.|12
CASTRDIYGYTF
TGTGCCAGCACCCGGGACATATATGGCTACACCTTC
>TRBV30|TRBJ1-3|.|.|15
CAWSGTYRSGNTIYF
TGTGCCTGGAGTGGGACATACCGCTCTGGAAACACCATATATTTT
>TRBV30|TRBJ2-5|TRBD2|.|16
CAWSVAGGPYQETQYF
TGTGCCTGGAGTGTAGCGGGAGGCCCGTACCAAGAGACCCAGTACTTC
>TRBV4-2|TRBJ2-7|TRBD2|.|20
CASSRRLGGSEGKGPLEQYF
TGTGCCAGCAGCCGCCGACTCGGCGGGAGTGAGGGAAAAGGACCCCTCGAGCAGTACTTC
>TRBV29-1|TRBJ2-1|TRBD1|.|15
CSVSGTGRSYNEQFF
TGCAGCGTGTCGGGGACAGGGAGGTCCTACAATGAGCAGTTCTTC
>TRBV30|TRBJ2-3|TRBD1|.|15
CAHRGQGRPTDTQYF
TGTGCCCACAGAGGACAGGGGCGCCCCACAGATACGCAGTATTTT
>TRBV28|TRBJ2-2|.|.|16
CASSPRRGLGPGELFF
TGTGCCAGCAGTCCGAGGAGGGGGCTAGGACCCGGGGAGCTGTTTTTT
>TRBV28|TRBJ1-5|.|few|15
CASSLSSPRGQPQHF
TGTGCCAGCAGTTTATCCAGTCCCAGGGGACAGCCCCAGCATTTT
>TRBV18|TRBJ2-1|TRBD1|few|15
CASSPGQGALGEQFF
TGTGCCAGCTCACCTGGGCAGGGGGCGCTTGGGGAGCAGTTCTTC
>TRBV19|TRBJ1-1|TRBD1|.|14
CASSSLQGDTEAFF
TGTGCCAGTAGCTCCCTACAGGGGGACACTGAAGCTTTCTTT
>TRBV6-1|TRBJ2-7|.|.|13
CASSDVHSYEQYF
TGTGCCAGCAGTGATGTCCACTCGTACGAGCAGTACTTC
>TRBV9|TRBJ2-3|.|.|16
CASSVVEGLGTDTQYF
TGTGCCAGCAGCGTAGTGGAGGGATTGGGCACAGATACGCAGTATTTT
>TRBV28|TRBJ2-2|.|.|13
CASQHRNTGELFF
TGTGCCAGCCAACACAGAAACACCGGGGAGCTGTTTTTT
>TRBV5-6|TRBJ2-5|TRBD2|.|15
CASSYPVAGGETQYF
TGTGCCAGCAGCTACCCAGTAGCGGGAGGGGAGACCCAGTACTTC
>TRBV6-1|TRBJ2-7|.|.|14
CASSESRSFDEQYF
TGTGCCAGCAGTGAATCCCGTAGTTTCGACGAGCAGTACTTC
>TRBV28|TRBJ1-2|TRBD1|.|16
CASRSPGTGSVYGYTF
TGTGCCAGCAGAAGTCCCGGGACAGGGAGTGTCTATGGCTACACCTTC
>TRBV28|TRBJ1-1|.|.|14
CASSPGDDGAEAFF
TGTGCCAGCAGCCCAGGGGACGATGGGGCTGAAGCTTTCTTT
>TRBV29-1|TRBJ2-2|TRBD1|.|13
CSVVQGDTGELFF
TGCAGCGTTGTACAGGGGGACACCGGGGAGCTGTTTTTT